The clone carrying this TCR beta chain appeared a few times. This sample was taken from a study of blood T cell repertoires in COVID-19. Across the whole study: Researchers got acute and convalescent COVID-19 samples from the United States, Italy and Spain.

Germline CDR1 KGHSH, CDR2 LQKENI. The CDR3 contains 13 residues. Trimming cost V 1 base and J 5 bases, with 8 bases left between them. Source study methods: Nucleated cell number was recorded as an estimate derived from reference gene primer amplification. Profiling relied on immunoSEQ multiplex PCR, and the TCRdb table lists in-frame clones only, not all of them. V, J and clone size are taken as reported in that table, and D and trimming were inferred from the DNA itself. The data show some 340,000 clones, about 86% seen once. This rearrangement joins TRBV18 to TRBJ2-5; D is ambiguous. The sequence derives from a man aged 25-45 years with active or convalescent COVID-19. Specimen: peripheral blood. The CDR3 loop is CASSPRAGETQYF. CDR3 nucleotides: TGTGCCAGCTCACCACGGGCTGGTGAGACCCAGTACTTC.